The present T cell receptor (beta chain) was sequenced within a study of blood T cell repertoires in COVID-19. Clones were read by immunoSEQ multiplex PCR, and TCRdb kept only the in-frame ones, dropping some. The profile shows 150,000 to 200,000 clones, less than 90% of them singletons. Deletions cut 3 bases from V and 1 base from J, with 6 bases between. CDR3 length equals 13 residues. Germline-derived CDR1 and CDR2 are KGHSH and LQKENI. The sequenced material came from peripheral blood. The chain uses TRBV18 and TRBJ1-1; D not resolved. The TCR comes from a woman aged 65 to 85 with COVID-19, enrolled during active disease. In DNA, the CDR3 is TGTGCCAGCTCACCGAAAGCGAACACTGAAGCTTTCTTT. This gives the protein CASSPKANTEAFF. The full variable domain, completed using reference TRBV18 and TRBJ1-1, is NAGVMQNPRHLVRRRGQEARLRCSPMKGHSHVYWYRQLPEEGLKFMVYLQKENIIDESGMPKERFSAEFPKEGPSILRIQQVVRGDSAAYFCASSPKANTEAFFGQGTRLTVV.